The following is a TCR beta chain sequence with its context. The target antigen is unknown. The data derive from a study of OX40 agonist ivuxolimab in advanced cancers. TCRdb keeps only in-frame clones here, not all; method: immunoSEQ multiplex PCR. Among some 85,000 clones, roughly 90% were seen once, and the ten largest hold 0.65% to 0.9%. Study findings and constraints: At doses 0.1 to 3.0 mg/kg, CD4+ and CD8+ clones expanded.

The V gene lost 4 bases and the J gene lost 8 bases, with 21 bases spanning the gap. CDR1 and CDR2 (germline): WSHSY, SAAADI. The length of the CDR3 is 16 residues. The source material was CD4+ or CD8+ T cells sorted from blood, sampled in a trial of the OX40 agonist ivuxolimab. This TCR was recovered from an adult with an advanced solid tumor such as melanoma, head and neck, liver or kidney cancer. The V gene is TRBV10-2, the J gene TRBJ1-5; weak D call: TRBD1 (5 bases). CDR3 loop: CASSGPGRRLGEPQHF. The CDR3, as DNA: TGCGCCAGCAGTGGGCCGGGACGGCGTCTGGGGGAGCCCCAGCATTTT.